A single sample gave rise to the 26 T cell receptor beta chains below, sequenced in a study of blood T cell repertoires in COVID-19. Only in-frame clones appear in the TCRdb table, and some are missing; sequencing was by immunoSEQ multiplex PCR. The sample consists of approximately 250,000 clones, approximately 82% of them appearing once. The source material was peripheral blood. The receptors come from a man aged 40-49 years who had recovered from COVID-19.

This rearrangement joins TRBV6-1 to TRBJ1-6; D remains unclear. The germline CDR1 and CDR2 sequences are MNHNS and SASEGT. V lost 3 bases and J lost 10, with 7 bases in between. This CDR3 region has 12 residues. This CDR3 is CASSDTYSPLHF. The CDR3 coding sequence is TGTGCCAGCAGTGACACCTACTCACCCCTCCACTTT.

This clone has a single count. The rearrangement joins TRBV30 to TRBJ2-1; 14 positions agree with TRBD2. The CDR3 has 15 amino acids. V gave up 2 bases and J gave up 7 bases; unmatched junction bases: 4. CDR1 and CDR2 (germline): GTSNPN, SVGIG (reference sequence). CDR3 residues: CAWSRGLAGVNEQFF. The CDR3 DNA reads as TGTGCCTGGAGTCGGGGACTAGCGGGAGTTAATGAGCAGTTCTTC.

The J gene is TRBJ1-5, the V gene TRBV7-9; D not resolved. V was trimmed by 2 bases and J by 7 bases, leaving 6 bases between them. Per germline, CDR1 SEHNR and CDR2 FQNEAQ (reference sequence). This CDR3 region has 12 residues. CDR3 sequence: CASSLNEQPQHF. The CDR3 DNA is TGTGCCAGCAGCTTAAATGAGCAGCCCCAGCATTTT.

This clone was recorded a few times. The V call is TRBV5-1, the J call TRBJ2-7, with a possible D match to TRBD2 (6 bases). Trimming shortened V by 1 base and J by 7 bases, and 9 bases separated the two germline ends. Germline V gene data show CDR1 as SGHRS and CDR2 as YFSETQ. This CDR3 spans 12 amino acids. CDR3 loop: CASSLLGGEQYF. The CDR3 DNA follows: TGCGCCAGCAGCTTGTTGGGGGGAGAGCAGTACTTC. The full variable domain, in which reference TRBV5-1 and TRBJ2-7 provide the parts outside the CDR3, is KAGVTQTPRYLIKTRGQQVTLSCSPISGHRSVSWYQQTPGQGLQFLFEYFSETQRNKGNFPGRFSGRQFSNSRSEMNVSTLELGDSALYLCASSLLGGEQYFGPGTRLTVT.

This chain links TRBV13 with TRBJ2-7; weak D call: TRBD2 (5 bases). The germline CDR1 and CDR2 sequences are PRHDT and FYEKMQ (reference sequence). CDR3 length: 14 residues. Deletions cut 0 bases from V and 0 bases from J, with 6 bases between. The CDR3 sequence is CASSLGDSSYEQYF. In nucleotides, the CDR3 is TGTGCCAGCAGCTTAGGGGACTCCTCCTACGAGCAGTACTTC.

The genes are TRBV9 and TRBJ2-3, with 8 bases fitting TRBD2. Germline-derived CDR1 and CDR2 are SGDLS and YYNGEE. The trim removed 0 bases at V and 4 bases at J, leaving 1 base unmatched. The CDR3 is 14 residues long. The CDR3 DNA reads as TGTGCCAGCAGCGTAGCGGGGGGGCCAGATACGCAGTATTTT. It specifies CASSVAGGPDTQYF.

The rearrangement joins TRBV5-1 to TRBJ2-3; 9 nucleotides line up with TRBD2. CDR1 and CDR2 (germline): SGHRS, YFSETQ. After removal of 1 base from V and 2 bases from J, the junction contained 5 bases not matched to a gene. CDR3 length: 16 amino acids. This CDR3 reads CASSLSAGGPTDTQYF. In DNA form, the CDR3 reads TGCGCCAGCAGCTTGTCCGCGGGGGGGCCCACAGATACGCAGTATTTT.

The sample holds one count of this clone. This rearrangement joins TRBV4-1 to TRBJ2-5; 9 bases fit TRBD2. The CDR3 extends over 17 amino acids. Germline V lookup: CDR1 MGHRA, CDR2 YSYEKL. Unmatched junction bases numbered 11, after V lost 0 bases and J lost 6 bases. In nucleotides, the CDR3 is TGCGCCAGCAGCCAAGATGGGGCGGGAGGGCATCGGAAGACCCAGTACTTC. Encoded protein: CASSQDGAGGHRKTQYF.

This rearrangement joins TRBV12-5 to TRBJ2-1; D is uncertain. Germline values: CDR1 LGHNT, CDR2 FRNRAP. Trimming cost V 2 bases and J 8 bases, with 10 bases left between them. This CDR3 is built from 13 residues. CDR3: CASGLLLSHEQFF. CDR3 coding DNA: TGTGCTAGTGGTTTGTTATTGAGTCATGAGCAGTTCTTC. The variable domain in full, completed from reference TRBV12-5 and TRBJ2-1, reads DARVTQTPRHKVTEMGQEVTMRCQPILGHNTVFWYRQTMMQGLELLAYFRNRAPLDDSGMPKDRFSAEMPDATLATLKIQPSEPRDSAVYFCASGLLLSHEQFFGPGTRLTVL.

This clone occurred once. Here the CDR3 reads CASRPGQGVTNEKLFF. CDR3 DNA: TGTGCCAGTCGACCGGGACAGGGGGTGACTAATGAAAAACTGTTTTTT. This chain connects TRBV19 to TRBJ1-4; 11 bases are shared with TRBD1. V lost 8 bases and J lost 2; bases outside the gene matches: 7. Looked up from germline, CDR1 is LNHDA and CDR2 is SQIVND (reference sequence). This CDR3 contains 16 residues.

The chain recombines TRBV6-2 or TRBV6-3 with TRBJ1-5; D unclear. With 5 bases removed from V and 0 bases from J, the gap between germline ends came to 8 bases. Germline values: CDR1 MNHEY, CDR2 SVGEGT. This CDR3 has 14 amino acids. CDR3 residues: CASSNGYSNQPQHF. The CDR3 region has the DNA TGTGCCAGCAGTAACGGTTATAGCAATCAGCCCCAGCATTTT.

This chain uses TRBV7-2 with TRBJ1-5; 9 nucleotides agree with TRBD1. The CDR3 is made up of 15 amino acids. The germline V gene encodes CDR1 SGHTA and CDR2 FQGNSA. V was clipped by 3 bases and J by 7 bases; unmatched bases: 7. The CDR3 DNA is TGTGCCAGCAGCTTTCAGACAGGGGGTAACCAGCCCCAGCATTTT. Amino acids: CASSFQTGGNQPQHF.

The chain combines TRBV18 with TRBJ2-7; 8 nucleotides match TRBD2. With V trimmed by 3 bases and J by 3 bases, 10 bases remained unmatched. The CDR3 runs 16 residues. Germline V gene sequence: CDR1 KGHSH, CDR2 LQKENI. CDR3 region: CASSPPRAGDLYEQYF. The CDR3 coding sequence is TGTGCCAGCTCACCCCCTCGAGCGGGAGACCTCTACGAGCAGTACTTC.

V and J are TRBV30 and TRBJ1-1; 11 bases match TRBD1. Germline V CDR1 and CDR2: GTSNPN, SVGIG (reference sequence). Trimming removed 2 bases from V and 1 base from J; junction bases left unmatched: 3. CDR3 length equals 15 residues. CDR3 coding DNA: TGTGCCTGGAGTAGAGGACAGGGGGCGAACACTGAAGCTTTCTTT. It encodes CAWSRGQGANTEAFF. Based on the CDR3 plus reference TRBV30 and TRBJ1-1, the full variable domain is SQTIHQWPATLVQPVGSPLSLECTVEGTSNPNLYWYRQAAGRGLQLLFYSVGIGQISSEVPQNLSASRPQDRQFILSSKKLLLSDSGFYLCAWSRGQGANTEAFFGQGTRLTVV.

This chain joins TRBV4-1 and TRBJ2-7, with TRBD2 matching 8 bases. Germline-derived CDR1 and CDR2 are MGHRA and YSYEKL. With 3 bases clipped from V and 3 bases from J, the junction kept 13 bases outside the gene matches. There are 17 residues in the CDR3. CDR3 sequence (DNA): TGCGCCAGCAGCCAGCGGGGCGGGGCGGGGGGCGACTACGAGCAGTACTTC. Translation gives CASSQRGGAGGDYEQYF.

With regard to this clone: Its ends do not fully match the called genes, so a read error is possible. V is TRBV7-7 and J is TRBJ2-1, with TRBD2 matching 7 bases. The CDR3 is 15 residues long. Germline CDR1 SSHAT, CDR2 FNYEAQ (reference sequence). CDR3 sequence (DNA): TGTGCTAGCAGCCGTCTCTCTCGGGAGGACAATGAGCAGTTCTTC. This gives the protein CASSRLSREDNEQFF.

Comment on this clone: The sample has other DNA sequences that encode this CDR3 too. Here the CDR3 reads CASSAGGEQYF. The CDR3 coding sequence is TGTGCCAGCAGCGCGGGAGGCGAGCAGTACTTC. The chain employs TRBV9 and TRBJ2-7; 7 positions agree with TRBD2. Per germline, CDR1 SGDLS and CDR2 YYNGEE. V was clipped by 3 bases and J by 6 bases; unmatched bases: 0. This CDR3 region has 11 residues.

This clone has just a few counts. V is TRBV29-1 and J is TRBJ2-7, with 15 bases matching TRBD2. Germline values: CDR1 SQVTM, CDR2 ANQGSEA. The ends lost 7 bases at V and 7 bases at J; junction bases unmatched: 5. The CDR3 is made up of 13 amino acids. The CDR3 protein is CSAGLAGGREQYF. The CDR3 region has the DNA TGCAGCGCTGGACTAGCGGGAGGGCGGGAGCAGTACTTC.

This sequence joins TRBV30 and TRBJ1-2; 11 bases map to TRBD1. The CDR3 runs 18 residues. Unmatched junction bases numbered 17, after V lost 3 bases and J lost 5 bases. Germline V lookup: CDR1 GTSNPN, CDR2 SVGIG (reference sequence). Here the CDR3 reads CAWSPLGTGGLRGYGYTF. The DNA for the CDR3 is TGTGCCTGGAGCCCCCTCGGGACAGGGGGTTTGAGGGGGTATGGCTACACCTTC.

Concerning this clone itself: Other DNA sequences in the sample encode the same CDR3. This chain links TRBV2 with TRBJ1-5; perhaps TRBD1 as D (5 bases). This CDR3 contains 13 residues. V lost 5 bases to trimming and J lost 3 bases, with 8 bases between them. The germline gives CDR1 SNHLY, CDR2 FYNNEI. The CDR3 loop reads CASSRQFNQPQHF. The CDR3 DNA reads as TGTGCCAGCAGTAGACAGTTCAATCAGCCCCAGCATTTT.

This rearrangement joins TRBV6-5 to TRBJ1-2; 9 positions agree with TRBD1. The CDR3 loop spans 14 amino acids. V dropped 5 bases and J dropped 5; count of bases not matched to a gene: 6. Germline V lookup: CDR1 MNHEY, CDR2 SVGAGI. The CDR3 DNA follows: TGTGCCAGCAGTCGTCTACAGGGGGCTTATGGCTACACCTTC. The encoded protein is CASSRLQGAYGYTF.

This chain connects TRBV6-2 or TRBV6-3 to TRBJ1-5; D call uncertain. CDR3 length: 14 amino acids. V lost 4 bases to trimming and J lost 6 bases, with 13 bases between them. The germline gives CDR1 MNHEY, CDR2 SVGEGT. In DNA, the CDR3 is TGTGCCAGCAGTTTTTTGAGTTCACGTCAGCCCCAGCATTTT. Translating it yields CASSFLSSRQPQHF.

The genes are TRBV7-2 and TRBJ1-1, with 9 bases fitting TRBD1. The ends lost 4 bases at V and 5 bases at J; junction bases unmatched: 8. CDR1 is SGHTA, CDR2 FQGNSA, per germline. The CDR3 spans 15 residues. The CDR3, as DNA: TGTGCCAGCAGCTCCCAGACAGGGGGAGGTACTGAAGCTTTCTTT. Translation: CASSSQTGGGTEAFF.

Details on this clone: Other DNA sequences in this specimen translate into the identical CDR3. This rearrangement joins TRBV18 to TRBJ2-5, with 7 bases lining up with TRBD1. The germline CDR1 and CDR2 sequences are KGHSH and LQKENI. There are 13 residues in the CDR3. V gave up 3 bases and J gave up 3 bases; unmatched junction bases: 1. The CDR3 DNA sequence: TGTGCCAGCTCACCCGGGACAGAAGAGACCCAGTACTTC. Its translation is CASSPGTEETQYF.

The chain joins TRBV30 to TRBJ2-3; no definite D call. Germline V gene sequence: CDR1 GTSNPN, CDR2 SVGIG (reference sequence). Trimming removed 0 bases from V and 2 bases from J, with 18 bases in between. This CDR3 region has 17 residues. The CDR3 bases are TGTGCCTGGAGTGTACCTCCGACTCACCTACTCACAGATACGCAGTATTTT. Amino acid sequence: CAWSVPPTHLLTDTQYF.

This chain connects TRBV7-2 to TRBJ2-3, with 8 bases fitting TRBD2. Germline trimming cut 3 bases from V and 0 bases from J; bases unmatched to any gene: 8. The germline gives CDR1 SGHTA, CDR2 FQGNSA. The length of the CDR3 is 17 residues. CDR3 sequence: CASSFPLAGISTDTQYF. The CDR3 nucleotides are TGTGCCAGCAGCTTCCCGCTAGCGGGTATAAGCACAGATACGCAGTATTTT.